The rows below give T cell receptor beta chains drawn from one sample of a study of blood T cell repertoires in COVID-19. The repertoire was sequenced with immunoSEQ multiplex PCR; TCRdb's copy has only in-frame clones and lacks some. The profile shows 40,000 to 55,000 clones, 65% to 85% of them singletons. The sequencing input was peripheral blood. These receptors came from a human donor in a cohort sampled during active COVID-19. The CDR3 runs from the conserved cysteine through the conserved F or W. The D gene is left open where the match is weak. Clone size, where shown, is once, few, many, or a class for clones that have expanded.

v_call,d_call,clone_size,j_call,cdr3_aa,cdr3_nt
TRBV7-9,NA,NA,TRBJ2-3,CASSQLSVWGTDTQYF,TGTGCCAGCAGCCAACTTAGCGTCTGGGGCACAGATACGCAGTATTTT
TRBV9,NA,NA,TRBJ1-2,CASSAQGWAYGYTF,TGTGCCAGCAGCGCCCAGGGTTGGGCCTATGGCTACACCTTC
TRBV3-1/TRBV3-2,TRBD1,NA,TRBJ1-1,CASSLGTGTNTEAFF,TGTGCCAGCAGCCTAGGGACAGGGACGAACACTGAAGCTTTCTTT
TRBV7-9,TRBD1,once,TRBJ2-7,CASSRGISRTGRF,TGTGCCAGCAGCCGCGGAATTTCGAGGACAGGTAGGTTC
TRBV9,TRBD1,NA,TRBJ1-2,CASSATGGSYGYTF,TGTGCCAGCAGCGCCACAGGGGGCAGCTATGGCTACACCTTC
TRBV5-8,NA,NA,TRBJ1-1,CASSLGQGLGAFF,TGTGCCAGCAGCTTGGGCCAGGGGCTAGGTGCTTTCTTT
TRBV2,TRBD1,NA,TRBJ1-3,CASGTVRNTIYF,TGTGCCAGCGGGACAGTTAGAAACACCATATATTTT
TRBV13,NA,NA,TRBJ2-3,CASSASGLDTDTQYF,TGTGCCAGCAGCGCGAGCGGGCTGGACACAGATACGCAGTATTTT
TRBV5-6,NA,once,TRBJ2-3,CASSLLWGGTDTQYF,TGTGCCAGCAGCTTGCTTTGGGGAGGTACAGATACGCAGTATTTT
TRBV10-2,TRBD1,NA,TRBJ2-2,CASRLQGATGELFF,TGCGCCAGCAGGCTACAGGGGGCCACCGGGGAGCTGTTTTTT
TRBV7-6,TRBD2,once,TRBJ2-5,CASSLGGGVQETQYF,TGTGCCAGCAGCTTAGGCGGGGGGGTTCAAGAGACCCAGTACTTC
TRBV18,NA,NA,TRBJ1-1,CASSPPGANTEAFF,TGTGCCAGCTCACCCCCAGGGGCGAACACTGAAGCTTTCTTT
TRBV9,TRBD2,NA,TRBJ2-3,CASSVGVGEGSDTQYF,TGTGCCAGCAGCGTAGGAGTGGGGGAGGGGTCAGATACGCAGTATTTT
TRBV18,NA,NA,TRBJ2-3,CASRNSGTRDTQYF,TGTGCCAGCCGCAATTCAGGAACCCGGGATACGCAGTATTTT
TRBV6-5,NA,NA,TRBJ1-2,CASSDIGGGYTF,TGTGCCAGCAGCGATATCGGGGGGGGATACACCTTC
TRBV25-1,NA,NA,TRBJ2-7,CASSDSYEQYF,TGTGCCAGCAGTGATAGCTACGAGCAGTACTTC
TRBV6-5,TRBD2,NA,TRBJ2-1,CASKPGLAGASFF,TGTGCCAGCAAGCCCGGACTAGCGGGGGCCTCGTTCTTC
TRBV4-2,NA,medium-sized,TRBJ2-1,CASSPDSPRSSYNEQFF,TGTGCCAGCAGCCCGGACAGCCCGAGGAGCTCCTACAATGAGCAGTTCTTC
TRBV29-1,NA,NA,TRBJ2-1,CSVGAGISYNEQFF,TGCAGCGTTGGGGCGGGGATCTCCTACAATGAGCAGTTCTTC
TRBV20-1,NA,NA,TRBJ1-6,CSASGQGHIGSPLHF,TGCAGTGCTAGTGGGCAGGGTCATATCGGATCACCCCTCCACTTT
TRBV2,TRBD1,NA,TRBJ1-5,CASSGQGAVGPQHF,TGTGCCAGCAGTGGACAGGGGGCGGTGGGGCCCCAGCATTTT
TRBV5-1,NA,NA,TRBJ2-7,CASSLEAVTYEQYF,TGCGCCAGCAGCTTGGAAGCGGTTACCTACGAGCAGTACTTC
TRBV5-4,NA,few,TRBJ1-6,CASSFATGSNSPLHF,TGTGCCAGCAGCTTCGCGACGGGTTCCAATTCACCCCTCCACTTT
TRBV5-1,TRBD2,NA,TRBJ2-3,CASSLELAGWGDTQYF,TGCGCCAGCAGCTTGGAACTAGCGGGGTGGGGGGATACGCAGTATTTT
TRBV29-1,NA,NA,TRBJ2-1,CSDRAYNEQFF,TGCAGCGACAGGGCCTACAATGAGCAGTTCTTC
TRBV5-6,TRBD2,NA,TRBJ2-1,CASSLEAGTTYNEQFF,TGTGCCAGCAGCTTGGAGGCAGGGACTACCTACAATGAGCAGTTCTTC
TRBV6-4,TRBD1,NA,TRBJ2-2,CASSVDRVSGELFF,TGTGCCAGCAGTGTGGACAGGGTTTCCGGGGAGCTGTTTTTT
TRBV11-1,TRBD1,NA,TRBJ2-1,CASFGQGYNEQFF,TGTGCCAGCTTCGGACAGGGGTACAATGAGCAGTTCTTC
TRBV30,NA,NA,TRBJ1-4,CAWSVREKLFF,TGTGCCTGGAGTGTGAGAGAAAAACTGTTTTTT
TRBV6-4,NA,NA,TRBJ2-2,CASRTQATGELFF,TGTGCCAGCCGGACTCAAGCTACCGGGGAGCTGTTTTTT
TRBV7-9,TRBD1,NA,TRBJ1-2,CASSPYRDRANYGYTF,TGTGCCAGCAGCCCGTACCGGGACAGGGCTAACTATGGCTACACCTTC
TRBV27,TRBD1,NA,TRBJ2-6,CASSSRTGSLLANVLTF,TGTGCCAGCAGTTCCCGGACAGGGAGCCTTTTGGCCAACGTCCTGACTTTC
TRBV9,NA,NA,TRBJ1-3,CASSVASDRNSGNTIYF,TGTGCCAGCAGCGTAGCATCCGACAGAAACTCTGGAAACACCATATATTTT
TRBV10-3,TRBD1,NA,TRBJ2-7,CAIRGTGGAGEQYF,TGTGCCATCAGAGGGACAGGGGGCGCGGGGGAGCAGTACTTC
TRBV25-1,NA,NA,TRBJ2-5,CASRREAEETQYF,TGTGCCAGCAGGAGGGAGGCGGAAGAGACCCAGTACTTC
TRBV6-5,NA,NA,TRBJ1-5,CASSRGNQPQHF,TGTGCCAGCAGTAGAGGGAATCAGCCCCAGCATTTT
TRBV7-2,TRBD2,NA,TRBJ2-5,CASSFSGGAQETQYF,TGTGCCAGCAGCTTTAGCGGGGGGGCCCAAGAGACCCAGTACTTC
TRBV9,TRBD1,NA,TRBJ1-1,CASSPTDRAIVAYF,TGTGCCAGCAGCCCAACGGACAGGGCGATAGTGGCTTACTTT
TRBV27,TRBD2,NA,TRBJ2-1,CASSFLGTSGGGTFF,TGTGCCAGCAGTTTCCTTGGGACTAGCGGGGGGGGGACGTTCTTC
TRBV5-4,TRBD1,NA,TRBJ1-2,CASSSRDRPFRYTF,TGTGCCAGCAGCTCCCGGGACAGGCCTTTCCGCTACACCTTC
TRBV9,NA,NA,TRBJ2-1,CASSVYVDAYNEQFF,TGTGCCAGCAGCGTCTACGTCGATGCCTACAATGAGCAGTTCTTC
TRBV24-1,NA,NA,TRBJ2-6,CATSDPVPSGANVLTF,TGTGCCACCAGTGACCCCGTCCCCTCTGGGGCCAACGTCCTGACTTTC
TRBV6-5,NA,NA,TRBJ1-2,CASSSQASGGYTF,TGTGCCAGCAGCTCCCAGGCTAGCGGTGGCTACACCTTC
TRBV30,TRBD1,few,TRBJ2-7,CAWSEGTGSHEQYF,TGTGCCTGGAGTGAAGGGACAGGGTCCCACGAGCAGTACTTC
TRBV7-9,NA,few,TRBJ2-7,CASSPIGQLGIEQYF,TGTGCCAGCAGCCCTATCGGACAGCTGGGGATCGAGCAGTACTTC
TRBV5-6,NA,NA,TRBJ2-7,CASSFGYEQYF,TGTGCCAGCAGCTTCGGCTACGAGCAGTACTTC
TRBV5-6,TRBD2,NA,TRBJ2-3,CASSAPSGGGTDTQYF,TGTGCCAGCAGCGCCCCTAGCGGGGGAGGCACAGATACGCAGTATTTT
TRBV7-9,TRBD1,NA,TRBJ1-2,CASSLTGKDGYTF,TGTGCCAGCAGCCTGACAGGGAAGGACGGCTACACCTTC
TRBV5-1,NA,NA,TRBJ1-4,CASSFGGQREKLFF,TGCGCCAGCAGCTTTGGAGGGCAGAGGGAAAAACTGTTTTTT
TRBV27,TRBD2,NA,TRBJ2-1,CASSFLAGAYNEQFF,TGTGCCAGCAGTTTCCTAGCGGGGGCCTACAATGAGCAGTTCTTC
TRBV30,NA,few,TRBJ1-3,CAWSPLDNSRGTIYF,TGTGCCTGGAGTCCCCTGGATAACTCTCGAGGCACCATATATTTT
TRBV10-3,NA,few,TRBJ1-2,CAISEPGTPNYGYTF,TGTGCCATCAGTGAACCCGGGACACCGAACTATGGCTACACCTTC
TRBV5-6,TRBD1,NA,TRBJ2-3,CASSRGGTGVSDTQYF,TGTGCCAGCAGCCGAGGCGGGACAGGAGTTTCAGATACGCAGTATTTT
TRBV18,NA,NA,TRBJ1-3,CASSPPLGDTIYF,TGTGCCAGCTCACCACCCCTCGGAGACACCATATATTTT